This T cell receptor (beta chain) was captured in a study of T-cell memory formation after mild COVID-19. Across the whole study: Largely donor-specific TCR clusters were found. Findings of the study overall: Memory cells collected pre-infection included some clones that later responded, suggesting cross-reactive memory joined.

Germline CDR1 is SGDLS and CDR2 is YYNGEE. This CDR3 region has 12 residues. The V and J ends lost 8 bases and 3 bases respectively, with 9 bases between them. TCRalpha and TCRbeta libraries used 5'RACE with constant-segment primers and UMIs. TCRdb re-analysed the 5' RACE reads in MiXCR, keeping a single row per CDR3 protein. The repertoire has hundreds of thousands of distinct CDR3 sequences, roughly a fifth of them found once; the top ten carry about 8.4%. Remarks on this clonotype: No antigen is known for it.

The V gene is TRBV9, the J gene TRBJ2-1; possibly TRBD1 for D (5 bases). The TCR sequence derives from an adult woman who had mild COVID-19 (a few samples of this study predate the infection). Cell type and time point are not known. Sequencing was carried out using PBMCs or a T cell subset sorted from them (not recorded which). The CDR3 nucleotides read TGTGCCAGTGGGGCAGACTACAATGAGCAGTTCTTC. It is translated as CASGADYNEQFF. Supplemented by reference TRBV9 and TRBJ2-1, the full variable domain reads DSGVTQTPKHLITATGQRVTLRCSPRSGDLSVYWYQQSLDQGLQFLIQYYNGEERAKGNILERFSAQQFPDLHSELNLSSLELGDSALYFCASGADYNEQFFGPGTRLTVL.